One and the same sample provided the 9 T cell receptor beta chains below, sequenced in a study of CD8 T cells in Susac syndrome. Random hexamers primed reverse transcription of about 0.45 to 1 ug RNA. TCRdb independently ran MiXCR on the immunoSEQ multiplex PCR reads; one entry per CDR3 protein. This sample yields around 110,000 distinct CDR3 sequences, of which just over 95% are seen a single time; less than 0.15% belongs to the top ten. Sequencing was carried out using CD4+ T cells from PBMCs. These receptors originate from a human donor with Susac syndrome.

This clonotype was counted once. The chain combines TRBV11-2 with TRBJ1-1, with D perhaps matching TRBD1 (6 bases). The ends were cut back, 1 base at V and 4 bases at J, with 7 bases in the middle. Germline assignment: CDR1 SGHAT and CDR2 FQNNGV. The CDR3 contains 13 residues. Written as DNA, the CDR3 is TGTGCCAGCAGCTTAGTAGGGGGCACTGAAGCTTTCTTT. Translation gives CASSLVGGTEAFF. Filled out from reference TRBV11-2 and TRBJ1-1, the complete variable domain reads EAGVAQSPRYKIIEKRQSVAFWCNPISGHATLYWYQQILGQGPKLLIQFQNNGVVDDSQLPKDRFSAERLKGVDSTLKIQPAKLEDSAVYLCASSLVGGTEAFFGQGTRLTVV.

The sample holds one count of this clonotype. The V call is TRBV2, the J call TRBJ1-1; TRBD1 is a possible D gene (5 bases). In germline, CDR1 is SNHLY, CDR2 FYNNEI. This CDR3 is 15 amino acids long. Trimming cost V 2 bases and J 4 bases, with 14 bases left between them. The CDR3 DNA follows: TGTGCCAGCAGTGAAAGGGGTCAGATCGGCACTGAAGCTTTCTTT. It translates to CASSERGQIGTEAFF.

V and J are TRBV20-1 and TRBJ1-2; maybe TRBD1 (6 bases). The CDR3 contains 15 residues. Looked up from germline, CDR1 is DFQATT and CDR2 is SNEGSKA (reference sequence). V was shortened by 5 bases and J by 4 bases, with 20 bases between the two germline ends. The CDR3 region is CSALSRTVDFYGYTF. CDR3 in DNA: TGCAGTGCTTTGTCCCGGACAGTTGACTTCTATGGCTACACCTTC.

The V gene is TRBV20-1, the J gene TRBJ2-1; 7 nucleotides match TRBD2. This CDR3 comprises 16 residues. Germline lookup yields CDR1 DFQATT and CDR2 SNEGSKA (reference sequence). After removal of 2 bases from V and 4 bases from J, the junction contained 11 bases not matched to a gene. CDR3: CSARPEEMGGYNEQFF. CDR3 sequence (DNA): TGCAGTGCTAGACCCGAGGAGATGGGAGGGTACAATGAGCAGTTCTTC.

The chain joins TRBV9 to TRBJ2-1, with D perhaps TRBD2 (5 bases). Germline V CDR1 and CDR2: SGDLS, YYNGEE. Trimming removed 4 bases from V and 4 bases from J, with 15 bases in between. This CDR3 has 15 residues. CDR3 in amino acids: CASSPGVLGYNEQFF. CDR3 nucleotides: TGTGCCAGCAGCCCCGGGGTACTAGGTTACAATGAGCAGTTCTTC.

The genes are TRBV6-2 or TRBV6-3 and TRBJ1-1; tentative D call: TRBD1 (6 bases). CDR3 length: 14 residues. V was clipped by 2 bases and J by 4 bases, with 11 bases between them. The germline V gene encodes CDR1 MNHEY and CDR2 SVGEGT. CDR3 sequence reads: CASSYTGPGTEAFF. The CDR3 DNA follows: TGTGCCAGCAGTTACACAGGGCCGGGCACTGAAGCTTTCTTT.

The chain recombines TRBV5-4 with TRBJ2-5; D may be TRBD1 or TRBD2 (5 bases each). Per germline, CDR1 SGHNT and CDR2 YYREEE (reference sequence). V lost 1 base to trimming and J lost 5 bases, with 12 bases between them. This CDR3 spans 14 amino acids. CDR3 DNA sequence: TGTGCCAGCAGCTTGCGATGGGACGGGGAGACCCAGTACTTC. This encodes CASSLRWDGETQYF.

The chain has TRBV18 and TRBJ2-7, with TRBD2 matching over 14 bases. CDR3 length: 14 amino acids. V lost 6 bases and J lost 6; bases outside the gene matches: 4. CDR1 KGHSH and CDR2 LQKENI come from the germline V gene. The CDR3 bases are TGTGCCAGCTCGAGGGGACTAGCGGGAGCCGAGCAGTACTTC. Its protein is CASSRGLAGAEQYF.

The CDR3 sequence: CASSQGQALNEQFF. In DNA, the CDR3 is TGTGCCAGCAGTCAGGGACAGGCCCTCAATGAGCAGTTCTTC. V and J are TRBV12-3 or TRBV12-4 and TRBJ2-1, with 8 nucleotides matching TRBD1. CDR3 size: 14 residues. Trimming at V came to 5 bases and at J to 6 bases, leaving 6 bases not matched to a gene.